This passage covers 25 T cell receptor beta chains from one sample sequenced in a study of T cells in Graves' hyperthyroidism and ophthalmopathy. Regions amplified from RNA transcripts were the TCR beta CDR3 regions. Researchers ran a first-round RT-PCR on the TCR CDR3 using the HTBI primer set. MiXCR was run by TCRdb on the multiplex PCR reads, yielding one entry per CDR3 protein. Among fewer than 600,000 distinct CDR3 sequences listed, roughly an eighth were seen once. Sequencing was done on a sample of blood. These receptors were taken from a woman aged 18-30 years with Graves' hyperthyroidism.

This clonotype was detected a few times. This chain connects TRBV7-2 to TRBJ2-1; 9 bases are shared with TRBD2. With V trimmed by 0 bases and J by 4 bases, 4 bases remained unmatched. The germline CDR1 and CDR2 sequences are SGHTA and FQGNSA. The CDR3 extends over 16 amino acids. The CDR3 reads CASSLASGRIYNEQFF. CDR3 sequence (DNA): TGTGCCAGCAGCTTAGCCAGCGGGAGGATATACAATGAGCAGTTCTTC.

The chain employs TRBV12-3 or TRBV12-4 and TRBJ2-7; D remains unclear. Trimming took off 3 bases at V and 6 bases at J, with 9 bases between the two ends. The CDR3 totals 12 residues. In DNA, the CDR3 is TGTGCCAGCAGTTTCGGCGATGGCGAGCAGTACTTC. It specifies CASSFGDGEQYF.

This clonotype showed up many times. The rearrangement links TRBV2 to TRBJ2-6; D ambiguous. The length of the CDR3 is 16 residues. Germline assignment: CDR1 SNHLY and CDR2 FYNNEI. Trimming cost V 6 bases and J 0 bases, with 12 bases left between them. The CDR3 loop is CASSPDGYSGANVLTF. Written as DNA, the CDR3 is TGTGCCAGCAGCCCCGACGGCTACTCTGGGGCCAACGTCCTGACTTTC.

V gene TRBV6-4 combines with J gene TRBJ2-2, with a tentative D call TRBD2 (5 bases). CDR3 length: 13 residues. Trimming pared 7 bases from V and 6 bases from J, leaving 12 bases between. Germline CDR1 is MRHNA and CDR2 is SNTAGT. In DNA form, the CDR3 reads TGTGCCAGCATGCCGCGGGTGGCCGGGGAGCTGTTTTTT. Translating gives CASMPRVAGELFF.

This clonotype came up many times. The V gene is TRBV11-1, the J gene TRBJ2-5; 10 bases line up with TRBD2. CDR1 is SGHAT, CDR2 FQDESV, per germline (reference sequence). The junction had 1 base not matched to a gene; V was cut back by 0 bases and J by 3 bases. This CDR3 region has 15 residues. CDR3 residues: CASSLAGLAEETQYF. For the CDR3, the DNA is TGTGCCAGCAGCTTAGCCGGACTAGCGGAAGAGACCCAGTACTTC.

This clonotype occurred a few times. V usage is TRBV11-1 and J usage is TRBJ1-3; possibly TRBD1 for D (5 bases). V was clipped by 8 bases and J by 4 bases, with 12 bases between them. The CDR3 spans 13 residues. Germline lookup yields CDR1 SGHAT and CDR2 FQDESV (reference sequence). This chain's CDR3 is CASAVGEGNTIYF. The CDR3 DNA sequence: TGTGCCAGCGCGGTGGGGGAAGGAAACACCATATATTTT.

This sequence joins TRBV9 and TRBJ2-7; a weak D match, TRBD2 (5 bases). CDR3 length equals 11 residues. V was pared by 5 bases and J by 5 bases, with 8 bases between. Germline values: CDR1 SGDLS, CDR2 YYNGEE. CDR3: CASSGLHEQYF. DNA for the CDR3: TGTGCCAGCAGTGGACTCCACGAGCAGTACTTC.

At least ten counts were recorded for this clonotype. The chain links TRBV30 to TRBJ1-1; D might be TRBD1 (6 bases). Trimming left V 4 bases short and J 1 base short, with 10 bases between. Germline V gene sequence: CDR1 GTSNPN, CDR2 SVGIG (reference sequence). The CDR3 is made up of 13 amino acids. In DNA, the CDR3 is TGTGCCTGGAATAGGGGGACGAACACTGAAGCTTTCTTT. Its translation: CAWNRGTNTEAFF.

The chain carries TRBV6-1 and TRBJ1-1, with TRBD1 matching 8 bases. The CDR3 spans 15 residues. Trimming took 4 bases from V and 1 from J; bases not matched to a gene: 5. The germline V gene has CDR1 MNHNS and CDR2 SASEGT. This chain's CDR3 is CASSGTGTGNTEAFF. CDR3 sequence (DNA): TGTGCCAGCAGTGGGACCGGGACAGGGAACACTGAAGCTTTCTTT.

This clonotype has ten or more counts. The chain links TRBV12-5 to TRBJ2-6; 7 positions agree with TRBD2. This CDR3 has 18 residues. The V segment lost 1 base and the J segment 0 bases; nucleotides outside the gene matches: 6. CDR1 and CDR2 (germline): LGHNT, FRNRAP. The CDR3 DNA sequence: TGTGCTAGTGGTTTGGGGGGGGAGGGCCACTCTGGGGCCAACGTCCTGACTTTC. Residues: CASGLGGEGHSGANVLTF.

J is TRBJ2-7 and V is TRBV5-1; D is perhaps TRBD1 (6 bases). Germline lookup yields CDR1 SGHRS and CDR2 YFSETQ. V was cut by 0 bases and J by 2 bases, with 12 bases left in between. The CDR3 is 15 amino acids. The CDR3 is CASSLEQGPTYEQYF. The DNA for the CDR3 is TGCGCCAGCAGCTTGGAACAGGGCCCAACCTACGAGCAGTACTTC. Full variable domain (rest looked up from reference TRBV5-1 and TRBJ2-7): KAGVTQTPRYLIKTRGQQVTLSCSPISGHRSVSWYQQTPGQGLQFLFEYFSETQRNKGNFPGRFSGRQFSNSRSEMNVSTLELGDSALYLCASSLEQGPTYEQYFGPGTRLTVT.

This clonotype was recorded at least ten times. This chain links TRBV6-5 with TRBJ2-7; D is unclear. V lost 0 bases and J 0 bases, leaving 18 bases between the germline ends. CDR1 is MNHEY, CDR2 SVGAGI, per germline. The CDR3 is 18 amino acids. Here the CDR3 reads CASSYSAPSPGLSYEQYV. The CDR3 DNA reads as TGTGCCAGCAGTTACTCGGCCCCATCCCCCGGCCTCTCCTACGAGCAGTACGTC.

This clonotype showed up many times. The gene calls are TRBV30 and TRBJ2-1; no definite D call. Germline CDR1 and CDR2: GTSNPN and SVGIG (reference sequence). The CDR3 runs to 15 residues. V shed 2 bases and J shed 0 bases, with 11 bases lying between them. The DNA for the CDR3 is TGTGCCTGGAGTTATGCTAGTCACTCCTACAATGAGCAGTTCTTC. Protein sequence: CAWSYASHSYNEQFF.

In its sample, this clonotype was seen many times. This chain joins TRBV6-5 and TRBJ2-1, with D possibly matching TRBD1 (6 bases). This CDR3 is built from 15 residues. Looked up from germline, CDR1 is MNHEY and CDR2 is SVGAGI. The V gene lost 0 bases and the J gene lost 3 bases, with 9 bases spanning the gap. CDR3 nucleotide sequence: TGTGCCAGCAGTTACTCGATAGGGGGCTACAATGAGCAGTTCTTC. Its translation: CASSYSIGGYNEQFF.

This chain joins TRBV12-3 or TRBV12-4 and TRBJ2-1; TRBD2 matches 8 bases. V shed 3 bases, J shed 10 bases, and the junction held 11 bases outside the gene matches. The CDR3 runs 15 residues. CDR3 sequence reads: CASSFRSGMRVEQFF. The CDR3 DNA is TGTGCCAGCAGTTTCCGTAGCGGGATGCGGGTCGAGCAGTTCTTC.

Here the CDR3 DNA reads TGTGCCAGCAGTTTAAGGGAGAAGGACTATGGCTACACCTTC. It yields the protein CASSLREKDYGYTF. The gene calls are TRBV27 and TRBJ1-2; D is unclear. The CDR3 runs to 14 residues. Germline V gives CDR1 MNHEY, CDR2 SMNVEV (reference sequence). V was cut by 2 bases and J by 3 bases, with 10 bases left in between.

Many counts were recorded for this clonotype. V usage is TRBV6-1 and J usage is TRBJ2-3, with TRBD2 matching 12 bases. The CDR3 spans 17 residues. The germline CDR1 and CDR2 sequences are MNHNS and SASEGT. After removal of 6 bases from V and 2 bases from J, the junction contained 9 bases not matched to a gene. The DNA of the CDR3 is TGTGCCAGCAGAAGGACTAGCGGGACAGGCATCACAGATACGCAGTATTTT. Amino acid sequence: CASRRTSGTGITDTQYF.

V and J are TRBV20-1 and TRBJ2-1, with D maybe TRBD2 (6 bases). Germline V lookup: CDR1 DFQATT, CDR2 SNEGSKA (reference sequence). The V gene lost 7 bases and the J gene lost 7 bases, with 14 bases spanning the gap. This CDR3 contains 12 residues. This CDR3 reads CSVLAIRNEQFF. CDR3 nucleotide sequence: TGCAGTGTCCTAGCGATACGGAATGAGCAGTTCTTC.

The rearrangement uses TRBV30 and TRBJ2-5, with no clear D. Trimming left V 3 bases short and J 5 bases short, with 7 bases between. CDR3 size: 11 residues. The germline CDR1 and CDR2 sequences are GTSNPN and SVGIG (reference sequence). The CDR3 nucleotides are TGTGCCTGGAGAGTTGGCGAGACCCAGTACTTC. Residues: CAWRVGETQYF.

This clonotype was recorded at least ten times. An end of the junction does not agree with germline; a read error may underlie this. The V gene is TRBV30, the J gene TRBJ2-5; no firm D call. The CDR3 is 11 residues long. Germline CDR1 is GTSNPN and CDR2 is SVGIG (reference sequence). The CDR3 loop is CAWSSEEAQYF. CDR3 sequence (DNA): TGTGCCTGGAGTTCTGAAGAGGCCCAGTACTTC.

This clonotype appeared many times. This chain uses TRBV5-1 with TRBJ2-7; D is unclear. From germline, CDR1 is SGHRS and CDR2 YFSETQ. This CDR3 is 14 amino acids long. Trimming removed 2 bases from V and 2 bases from J, with 11 bases in between. The CDR3 is CASSLNSETYEQYF. CDR3 DNA: TGCGCCAGCAGCTTAAACTCCGAGACCTACGAGCAGTACTTC.

This clonotype appeared many times. An end of the junction does not agree with germline; a read error may underlie this. V gene TRBV7-7 combines with J gene TRBJ2-1; D may be TRBD1 or TRBD2 (6 bases each). CDR3 length: 18 amino acids. CDR1 SSHAT and CDR2 FNYEAQ come from the germline V gene (reference sequence). CDR3 sequence reads: CASSLGGADSGAYNEQFF. The CDR3 nucleotides read TGTGCTAGCAGCTTAGGGGGAGCCGATAGCGGAGCCTACAATGAGCAGTTCTTC.

In its sample, this clonotype was seen a few times. The rearrangement links TRBV20-1 to TRBJ2-7; 7 nucleotides match TRBD2. The CDR3 covers 15 residues. CDR1 is DFQATT and CDR2 is SNEGSKA in the germline V gene (reference sequence). The ends lost 5 bases at V and 1 base at J; junction bases unmatched: 11. CDR3 sequence reads: CSASPTRTRSYEQYF. In DNA, the CDR3 is TGCAGTGCTTCGCCTACGAGGACTAGGTCCTACGAGCAGTACTTC.

The sample holds many counts of this clonotype. This chain joins TRBV7-9 and TRBJ1-1; no reliable D call. Germline V gives CDR1 SEHNR, CDR2 FQNEAQ (reference sequence). Trimming removed 1 base at V and 7 bases at J, with 7 bases between. This CDR3 contains 12 residues. CDR3 in amino acids: CASSLEGHEAFF. CDR3 bases: TGTGCCAGCAGCTTAGAGGGTCATGAAGCTTTCTTT.

This clonotype has only a few counts. The rearrangement uses TRBV18 and TRBJ2-1; no clear D. Trimming removed 3 bases at V and 0 bases at J, with 6 bases between. CDR1 and CDR2 from the germline V gene are KGHSH and LQKENI. This CDR3 region has 14 residues. In DNA, the CDR3 is TGTGCCAGCTCACCTTCTCGCTCCTACAATGAGCAGTTCTTC. Encoded protein: CASSPSRSYNEQFF.